Shown below are 10 T cell receptor beta chains from a single sample sequenced in a study of blood T cell repertoires in COVID-19. Generated by immunoSEQ multiplex PCR, the TCRdb table keeps only in-frame clones and is missing some. The sample records tens of thousands of clones, almost 90% being singletons. Material: peripheral blood. The receptors were sampled from a man aged 50-60 years with active COVID-19.

CDR3 amino acids: CAISPAGGPADTQYF. CDR3 nucleotide sequence: TGTGCCATCAGCCCCGCGGGGGGGCCGGCAGATACGCAGTATTTT. The chain has TRBV10-3 and TRBJ2-3, with 9 bases identical to TRBD2. J gave up 4 bases and V 6 bases, and 8 bases lay outside the gene matches. CDR1 is ENHRY, CDR2 SYGVKD, per germline. The CDR3 runs 15 residues.

The chain carries TRBV7-9 and TRBJ2-7; D not certain. Germline V gene lookup returns CDR1 SEHNR and CDR2 FQNEAQ (reference sequence). The CDR3 consists of 15 residues. Deletions cut 5 bases from V and 2 bases from J, with 16 bases between. The DNA of the CDR3 is TGTGCCAGCAGCCCGAAAGACACAGACCCCTACGAGCAGTACTTC. Translation: CASSPKDTDPYEQYF.

This clone was detected a few times. J is TRBJ1-6 and V is TRBV7-2; D gene ambiguous. The CDR3 sequence is 16 residues long. V was pared by 8 bases and J by 0 bases, with 14 bases between. Per the germline V gene, CDR1 is SGHTA and CDR2 is FQGNSA. The chain's CDR3 is CASSSRASSYNSPLHF. CDR3 bases: TGTGCCAGCTCTAGCCGGGCAAGCTCCTATAATTCACCCCTCCACTTT.

V and J are TRBV5-8 and TRBJ1-1, with D possibly being TRBD1 (5 bases). V lost 0 bases to trimming and J lost 0 bases, with 18 bases between them. In germline, CDR1 is SGHTS, CDR2 YDEGEE. The CDR3 spans 18 residues. Here the CDR3 reads CASSLVGGVWTVNTEAFF. CDR3 in DNA: TGTGCCAGCAGCTTGGTGGGGGGGGTCTGGACGGTGAACACTGAAGCTTTCTTT.

V gene TRBV19 combines with J gene TRBJ2-1, with 13 bases that match TRBD2. The CDR3 is made up of 17 amino acids. In germline, CDR1 is LNHDA, CDR2 SQIVND (reference sequence). Losses at the gene ends were 7 bases for V and 9 bases for J; bases not matched to a gene: 15. CDR3 nucleotides: TGTGCCAGTAAAGGGCCCCTTGGGACTAGCGGGGTCAGTGAGCAGTTCTTC. This encodes CASKGPLGTSGVSEQFF.

This rearrangement joins TRBV28 to TRBJ1-2; 8 positions agree with TRBD1. CDR3 length equals 15 residues. Per the germline V gene, CDR1 is MDHEN and CDR2 is SYDVKM. V lost 6 bases to trimming and J lost 2 bases; unmatched junction nucleotides: 8. The CDR3 DNA reads TGTGCCAGCAGCCGTCCCGGGACAGGCAACTATGGCTACACCTTC. Residues: CASSRPGTGNYGYTF.

The chain uses TRBV30 and TRBJ2-7, with 9 bases matching TRBD1. The CDR3 extends over 14 amino acids. V lost 7 bases, J lost 2 bases, and 9 bases stayed unmatched. Germline assignment: CDR1 GTSNPN and CDR2 SVGIG (reference sequence). The chain's CDR3 is CASKRDREAYEQYF. CDR3 nucleotides: TGTGCCTCCAAACGGGACAGGGAAGCCTACGAGCAGTACTTC.

CDR3 nucleotides: TGTGCCAGCAGTGCCGGGACTAGCGGGGTGGATACGCAGTATTTT. Translation: CASSAGTSGVDTQYF. The rearrangement links TRBV6-4 to TRBJ2-3, with 13 bases aligning to TRBD2. This CDR3 comprises 15 residues. V lost 4 bases to trimming and J lost 6 bases; unmatched junction nucleotides: 4. The germline gives CDR1 MRHNA, CDR2 SNTAGT.

CDR3 bases: TGTGCCAGCAGCCCAGGGACTAGCCAAAACATTCAGTACTTC. This encodes CASSPGTSQNIQYF. The chain employs TRBV6-5 and TRBJ2-4; 9 positions match TRBD2. Trimming removed 6 bases from V and 5 bases from J; junction bases left unmatched: 5. Looked up from germline, CDR1 is MNHEY and CDR2 is SVGAGI. The CDR3 has 14 amino acids.

The chain employs TRBV3-1 (or the pseudogene TRBV3-2) and TRBJ2-7; D unclear. V was trimmed by 4 bases and J by 1 base, leaving 11 bases between them. There are 14 residues in the CDR3. The germline V gene encodes CDR1 LGHDT and CDR2 YNNKEL (reference sequence). CDR3: CASSRGTLSYEQYF. CDR3 DNA: TGTGCCAGCAGCCGCGGTACCCTTTCCTACGAGCAGTACTTC.